This T cell receptor (beta chain) was identified during a study of cytomegalovirus exposure and HLA in healthy donors. With 60 Vbeta and 13 Jbeta primers, the PCR was carried out. Clones were sequenced by immunoSEQ multiplex PCR, and TCRdb holds only the in-frame ones, with some missing. Here the sample spans some 110,000 clones, under 85% being singletons. Germline loops: CDR1 MDHEN, CDR2 SYDVKM. V dropped 4 bases and J dropped 8 bases, with 11 bases sitting between them. CDR3 size: 12 residues. This chain connects TRBV28 to TRBJ1-2; the D is unclear. This clonotype was obtained from a man younger than 45 in good health and CMV-seronegative. Material: PBMCs. CDR3 nucleotides: TGTGCCAGCAGTTGGGAGTTTCGGGGCTACACCTTC. Protein: CASSWEFRGYTF.